Detailed here is one TCR beta chain. V lost 2 bases and J 1 base, leaving 5 bases between the germline ends. The V gene's germline CDR1 is SNHLY and CDR2 FYNNEI. The CDR3 has 13 residues. Using immunoSEQ multiplex PCR, the repertoire was profiled, and TCRdb retains in-frame clones only, with some absent. Found here are approximately 150,000 clones, over 75% of them singletons; the top ten hold just over 3%. This entry comes from a study of blood T cell repertoires in COVID-19. The gene calls are TRBV2 and TRBJ1-1, with no clear D. The sequenced sample consisted of peripheral blood. This TCR was sampled from an older woman with active COVID-19. The CDR3, as DNA: TGTGCCAGCAGTGAAAACAGGAACACTGAAGCTTTCTTT. Translation gives CASSENRNTEAFF.